This passage covers 5 T cell receptor beta chains from one sample sequenced in a study of OX40 agonist ivuxolimab in advanced cancers. Repertoires were generated with immunoSEQ multiplex PCR, while TCRdb's copy carries only in-frame clones and drops some. The sample consists of some 51,000 clones, around 77% of them appearing once. Sequencing used CD4+ or CD8+ T cells sorted from blood, obtained in a trial of the OX40 agonist ivuxolimab. The receptors were sampled from an adult with an advanced solid tumor such as melanoma, head and neck, liver or kidney cancer.

This rearrangement joins TRBV6-5 to TRBJ1-5; a possible D gene is TRBD1 (5 bases). The germline CDR1 and CDR2 sequences are MNHEY and SVGAGI. This CDR3 is built from 13 residues. The ends were cut back, 3 bases at V and 5 bases at J, with 8 bases in the middle. For the CDR3, the DNA is TGTGCCAGCAGTTATGACAGCCATCAGCCCCAGCATTTT. Translation gives CASSYDSHQPQHF.

The J gene is TRBJ2-1, the V gene TRBV5-1; 9 nucleotides line up with TRBD1. The CDR3 has 15 residues. CDR1 SGHRS and CDR2 YFSETQ come from the germline V gene. J lost 7 bases, V lost 1 base, and 6 bases had no gene match. The CDR3 sequence: CASSLPGTGINEQFF. CDR3 in DNA: TGCGCCAGCAGCTTGCCCGGGACAGGGATTAATGAGCAGTTCTTC.

This clone was seen only a few times. The gene calls are TRBV5-4 and TRBJ1-2; D ambiguous. CDR3 length equals 14 residues. CDR1 is SGHNT and CDR2 is YYREEE in the germline V gene (reference sequence). Trimming stripped 4 bases from V and 6 bases from J, with 16 bases between. CDR3 residues: CASSPGLRRDGYTF. Written as DNA, the CDR3 is TGTGCCAGCAGCCCCGGTTTACGCAGAGATGGCTACACCTTC.

This clone occurred a few times. This chain connects TRBV29-1 to TRBJ1-2; a possible D gene is TRBD1 (5 bases). V lost 6 bases, J lost 7 bases, and 15 bases lay in between. The germline CDR1 and CDR2 sequences are SQVTM and ANQGSEA. The CDR3 sequence is 12 residues long. The CDR3 DNA sequence: TGCAGCGTCGCATGGGGGGGTAGTGGCTACACCTTC. This translates into CSVAWGGSGYTF. Full variable domain (rest looked up from reference TRBV29-1 and TRBJ1-2): SAVISQKPSRDICQRGTSLTIQCQVDSQVTMMFWYRQQPGQSLTLIATANQGSEATYESGFVIDKFPISRPNLTFSTLTVSNMSPEDSSIYLCSVAWGGSGYTFGSGTRLTVV.

J is TRBJ2-1 and V is TRBV6-5; D perhaps matches TRBD2 (6 bases). Trimming took 11 bases from V and 4 from J, leaving 15 bases between them. The CDR3 is made up of 13 amino acids. Per germline, CDR1 MNHEY and CDR2 SVGAGI. This chain's CDR3 is CAAAREVYNEQFF. The CDR3, as DNA: TGTGCCGCCGCTAGGGAGGTGTACAATGAGCAGTTCTTC.